This T cell receptor (beta chain) stems from a study of cytomegalovirus exposure and HLA in healthy donors. Study conclusions and caveats: The productive fraction for most TCR beta V segments was about 90% or about 30% in an earlier analysis. The later analysis indicated that the majority of CMV-associated TCR beta chains appeared HLA-restricted.

With regard to this clone: Its antigen remains unidentified.

Germline assignment: CDR1 SGHTA and CDR2 FQGNSA. J lost 0 bases, V lost 5 bases, and 14 bases had no gene match. This CDR3 is 19 amino acids long. The PCR made use of 60 Vbeta and 13 Jbeta primers. Here immunoSEQ multiplex PCR was the method, and the copy in TCRdb shows in-frame clones only, minus some. The data show fewer than 45,000 clones, and the top ten clones hold about 9.2%. The receptor was isolated from a man aged 40-49 years in good health and CMV-seropositive. The sequenced sample consisted of PBMCs. V gene TRBV7-2 combines with J gene TRBJ1-5; TRBD1 matches 9 bases. The CDR3 nucleotides read TGTGCCAGCAGCCGGGGCTTAGGGACAGGGTTGGATAGCAATCAGCCCCAGCATTTT. Translated, it gives CASSRGLGTGLDSNQPQHF.